The entry below describes one TCR beta chain. Its antigen is unknown. The CDR3 covers 15 residues. V was clipped by 3 bases and J by 6 bases; unmatched bases: 8. CDR1 is SGDLS and CDR2 is YYNGEE in the germline V gene. This sample was taken from a study of shared clonotypes between healthy human individuals. Across the whole study: Per donor, three plates held CD4 naive cells, three held CD4 memory, two held CD8 naive and one held CD8 memory. General study findings and limits: Roughly 5% of naive CD4 clonotypes were common to a handful of donors.

Each subset's genomic DNA was shared equally among a number of immunoSEQ plates. Some clones are missing from TCRdb's copy, which holds only in-frame ones; the method was immunoSEQ multiplex PCR. The sample comprises 850,000 to 1,100,000 clones, around 77% of which are singletons, and 0.85% to 1% rests with the top ten. The source of this sequence is a man between 18 and 29 years old in good health. Some clones in this sample may be carry-over from other donors' samples. The chain carries TRBV9 and TRBJ1-3, with TRBD1 identical over 8 bases. Sequenced: memory CD4+ T cells from PBMCs. The subset: CD45RA-negative fraction. The CDR3 protein is CASSAGGTGKNTIYF. The CDR3 DNA reads TGTGCCAGCAGCGCAGGCGGGACAGGTAAAAACACCATATATTTT.